This T cell receptor beta chain was sequenced for a study of beta chain features in type 1 diabetes. Findings and limits, study-wide: TCRB CDR3s from Type 1 diabetes patients were moderately but significantly shorter in all four CD4+ subsets.

Turning to this clone: Its antigen is currently unknown.

Since all of the isolated RNA was reverse transcribed, expressed TCRB transcripts were what got sequenced. Only in-frame clones appear in the TCRdb table, and some are missing; sequencing was by immunoSEQ multiplex PCR. Of 200,000 to 300,000 clones listed, about 11% are singletons. Trimming removed 1 base at V and 1 base at J, with 17 bases between. Germline CDR1 SGHAT, CDR2 FQNNGV. The CDR3 runs to 18 residues. Sequencing was carried out using naive CD4+ T cells from blood. This receptor was identified in a man in his thirties or forties with type 1 diabetes. The J gene is TRBJ2-1, the V gene TRBV11-2; the D gene is possibly TRBD1 (5 bases). The CDR3 sequence: CASSLVGRAGGSYNEQFF. CDR3 bases: TGTGCCAGCAGCTTAGTGGGCAGGGCAGGTGGGTCCTACAATGAGCAGTTCTTC.